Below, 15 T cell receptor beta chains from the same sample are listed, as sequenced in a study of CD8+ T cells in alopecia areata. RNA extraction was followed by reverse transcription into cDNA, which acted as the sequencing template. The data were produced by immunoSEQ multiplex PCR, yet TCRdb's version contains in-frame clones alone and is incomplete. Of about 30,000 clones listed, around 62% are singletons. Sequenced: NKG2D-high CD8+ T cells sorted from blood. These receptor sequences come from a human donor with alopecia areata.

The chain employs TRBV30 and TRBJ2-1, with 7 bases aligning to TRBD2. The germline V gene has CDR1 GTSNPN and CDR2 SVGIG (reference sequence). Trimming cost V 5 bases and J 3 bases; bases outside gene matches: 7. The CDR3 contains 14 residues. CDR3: CAWQTSGGYNEQFF. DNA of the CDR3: TGTGCCTGGCAGACCTCGGGAGGCTACAATGAGCAGTTCTTC.

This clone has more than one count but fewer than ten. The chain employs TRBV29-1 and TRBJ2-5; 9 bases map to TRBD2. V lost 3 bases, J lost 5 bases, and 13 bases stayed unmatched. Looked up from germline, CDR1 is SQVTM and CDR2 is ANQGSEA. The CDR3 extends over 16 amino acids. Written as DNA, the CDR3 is TGCAGCGTTGATGGGGTAGCGGGAGAAATGGGGGAGACCCAGTACTTC. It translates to CSVDGVAGEMGETQYF.

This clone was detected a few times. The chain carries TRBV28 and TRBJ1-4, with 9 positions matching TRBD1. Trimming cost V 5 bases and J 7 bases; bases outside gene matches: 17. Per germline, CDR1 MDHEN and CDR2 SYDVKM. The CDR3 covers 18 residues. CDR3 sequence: CASSPTLYRDREGEKLFF. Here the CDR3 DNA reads TGTGCCAGCAGTCCGACACTTTACCGGGACAGGGAAGGTGAAAAACTGTTTTTT.

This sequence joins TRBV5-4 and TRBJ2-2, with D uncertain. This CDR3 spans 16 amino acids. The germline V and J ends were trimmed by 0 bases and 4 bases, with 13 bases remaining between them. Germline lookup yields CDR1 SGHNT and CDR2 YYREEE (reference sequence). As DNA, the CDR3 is TGTGCCAGCAGCTTGGATGGGGTAGTGGGCACCGGGGAGCTGTTTTTT. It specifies CASSLDGVVGTGELFF.

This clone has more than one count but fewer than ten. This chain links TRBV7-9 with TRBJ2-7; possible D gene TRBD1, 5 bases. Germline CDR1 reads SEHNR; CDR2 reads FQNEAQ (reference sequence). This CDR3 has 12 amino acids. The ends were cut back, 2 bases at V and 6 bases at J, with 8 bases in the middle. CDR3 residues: CASSLLTAEQYF. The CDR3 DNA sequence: TGTGCCAGCAGCTTACTGACAGCCGAGCAGTACTTC.

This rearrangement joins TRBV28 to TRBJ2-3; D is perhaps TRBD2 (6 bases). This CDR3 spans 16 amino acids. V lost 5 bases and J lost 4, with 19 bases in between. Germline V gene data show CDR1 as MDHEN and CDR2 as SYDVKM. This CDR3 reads CASSRGSTVSADTQYF. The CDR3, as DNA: TGTGCCAGCAGTCGGGGGTCCACCGTATCGGCAGATACGCAGTATTTT.

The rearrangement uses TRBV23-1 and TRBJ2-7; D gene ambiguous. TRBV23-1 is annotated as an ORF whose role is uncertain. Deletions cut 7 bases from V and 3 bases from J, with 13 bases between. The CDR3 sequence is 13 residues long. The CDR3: CASTPKPGYEQYF. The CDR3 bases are TGCGCCAGCACTCCGAAACCGGGCTACGAGCAGTACTTC.

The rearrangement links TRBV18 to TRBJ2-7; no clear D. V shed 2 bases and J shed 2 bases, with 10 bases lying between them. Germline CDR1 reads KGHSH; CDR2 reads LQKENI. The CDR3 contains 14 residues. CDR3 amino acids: CASSPDQNPYEQYF. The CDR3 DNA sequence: TGTGCCAGCTCACCAGACCAGAACCCCTACGAGCAGTACTTC.

The CDR3 region is CASSPLTSGEQFF. The CDR3 region has the DNA TGCGCCAGCAGCCCATTGACTAGCGGAGAGCAGTTCTTC. The V and J genes are TRBV4-1 and TRBJ2-1, with 9 bases fitting TRBD2. Germline loops: CDR1 MGHRA, CDR2 YSYEKL. The J segment lost 10 bases and the V segment lost 4 bases, leaving 5 bases of the junction unmatched. This CDR3 is 13 amino acids long.

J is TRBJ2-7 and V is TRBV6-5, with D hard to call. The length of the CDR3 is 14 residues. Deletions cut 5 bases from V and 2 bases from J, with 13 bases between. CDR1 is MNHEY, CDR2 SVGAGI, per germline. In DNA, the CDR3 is TGTGCCAGCAGTACGACCCTTTTGCCCTACGAGCAGTACTTC. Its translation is CASSTTLLPYEQYF.

CDR3 nucleotide sequence: TGTGCCAGCAGTTTGGGGACAGGGGCGCACGAGCAGTACTTC. It specifies CASSLGTGAHEQYF. The rearrangement joins TRBV6-5 to TRBJ2-7, with 10 bases identical to TRBD1. Germline assignment: CDR1 MNHEY and CDR2 SVGAGI. V shed 4 bases and J 5 bases; nucleotides not matched to a gene: 5. There are 14 residues in the CDR3.

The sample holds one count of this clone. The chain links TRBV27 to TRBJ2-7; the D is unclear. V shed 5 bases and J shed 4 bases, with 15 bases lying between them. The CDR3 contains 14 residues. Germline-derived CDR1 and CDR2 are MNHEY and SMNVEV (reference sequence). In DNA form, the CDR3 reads TGTGCCAGCAGTATTTCAGCAGGCTTATACGAGCAGTACTTC. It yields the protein CASSISAGLYEQYF.

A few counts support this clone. The CDR3 DNA follows: TGTGCCAGCAGCGTAAGCAGCGACAGGGTGGATGAGCAGTTCTTC. Its protein is CASSVSSDRVDEQFF. The chain uses TRBV9 and TRBJ2-1, with 7 bases fitting TRBD1. This CDR3 is 15 amino acids long. Germline CDR1 and CDR2: SGDLS and YYNGEE. J was trimmed by 8 bases and V by 1 base; bases with no gene match: 9.

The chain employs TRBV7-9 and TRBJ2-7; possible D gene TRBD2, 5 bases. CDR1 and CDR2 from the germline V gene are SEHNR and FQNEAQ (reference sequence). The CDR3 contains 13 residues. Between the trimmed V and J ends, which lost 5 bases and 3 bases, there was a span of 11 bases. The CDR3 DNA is TGTGCCAGCAGCAACGGGGATGGCTACGAGCAGTACTTC. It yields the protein CASSNGDGYEQYF. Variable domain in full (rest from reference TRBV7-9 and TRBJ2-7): DTGVSQNPRHKITKRGQNVTFRCDPISEHNRLYWYRQTLGQGPEFLTYFQNEAQLEKSRLLSDRFSAERPKGSFSTLEIQRTEQGDSAMYLCASSNGDGYEQYFGPGTRLTVT.

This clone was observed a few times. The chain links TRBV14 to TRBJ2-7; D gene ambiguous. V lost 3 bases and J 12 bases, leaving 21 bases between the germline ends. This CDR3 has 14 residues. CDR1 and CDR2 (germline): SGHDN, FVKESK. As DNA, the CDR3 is TGTGCCAGCAGCCATGGTTTTACAACCTTCGGTCGGTACTTC. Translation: CASSHGFTTFGRYF.